The source of this T cell receptor beta chain is a study of T cell responses to AZD1222 COVID-19 vaccine. Findings and limits, study-wide: It was only a handful of AZD1222 recipients who were seropositive at baseline.

Profiling relied on immunoSEQ multiplex PCR, and the TCRdb table lists in-frame clones only, not all of them. The sample includes under 150,000 clones, approximately 91% of them seen just once. For this clone: Its antigen is currently unknown.

Trimming removed 7 bases from V and 4 bases from J, with 14 bases in between. The germline V gene encodes CDR1 WSHSY and CDR2 SAAADI. The CDR3 has 14 residues. The sample in question was peripheral blood, obtained 28 days after the second AZD1222 dose. The sequence was collected from an adult who received the AZD1222 COVID-19 vaccine. The chain couples TRBV10-2 to TRBJ1-5, with D possibly TRBD1 on 5 matching bases. In DNA, the CDR3 is TGCGCCAGCACCGCAGGGCCTCTTAATCAGCCCCAGCATTTT. It yields the protein CASTAGPLNQPQHF.